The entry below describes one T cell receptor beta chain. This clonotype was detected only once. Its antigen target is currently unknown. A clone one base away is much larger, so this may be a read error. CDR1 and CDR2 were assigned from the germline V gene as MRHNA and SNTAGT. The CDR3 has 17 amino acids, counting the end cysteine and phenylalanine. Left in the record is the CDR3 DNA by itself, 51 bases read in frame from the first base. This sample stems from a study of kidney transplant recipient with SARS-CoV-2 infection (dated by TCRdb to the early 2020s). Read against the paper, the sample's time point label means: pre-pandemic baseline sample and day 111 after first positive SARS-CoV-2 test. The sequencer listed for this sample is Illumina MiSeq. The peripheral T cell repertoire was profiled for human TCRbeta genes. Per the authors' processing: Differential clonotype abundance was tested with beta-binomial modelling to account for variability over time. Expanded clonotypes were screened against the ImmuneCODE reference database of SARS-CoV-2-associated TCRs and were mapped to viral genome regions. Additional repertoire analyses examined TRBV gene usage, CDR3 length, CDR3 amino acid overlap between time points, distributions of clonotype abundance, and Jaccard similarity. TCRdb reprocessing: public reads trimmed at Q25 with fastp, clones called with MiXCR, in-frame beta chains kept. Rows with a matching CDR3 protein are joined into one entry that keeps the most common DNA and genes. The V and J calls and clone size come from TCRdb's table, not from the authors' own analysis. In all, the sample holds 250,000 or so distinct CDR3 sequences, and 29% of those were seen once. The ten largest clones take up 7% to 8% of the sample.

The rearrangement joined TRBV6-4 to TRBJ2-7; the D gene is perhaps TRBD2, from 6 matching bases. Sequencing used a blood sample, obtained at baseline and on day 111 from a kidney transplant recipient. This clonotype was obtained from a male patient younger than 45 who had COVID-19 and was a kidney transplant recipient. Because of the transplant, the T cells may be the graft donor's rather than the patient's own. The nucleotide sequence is TGTGCCGGCAGTGACTCGTCTAGCGCGAGCCGGATCTACGAGCAGTACTTC. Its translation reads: CAGSDSSSASRIYEQYF.